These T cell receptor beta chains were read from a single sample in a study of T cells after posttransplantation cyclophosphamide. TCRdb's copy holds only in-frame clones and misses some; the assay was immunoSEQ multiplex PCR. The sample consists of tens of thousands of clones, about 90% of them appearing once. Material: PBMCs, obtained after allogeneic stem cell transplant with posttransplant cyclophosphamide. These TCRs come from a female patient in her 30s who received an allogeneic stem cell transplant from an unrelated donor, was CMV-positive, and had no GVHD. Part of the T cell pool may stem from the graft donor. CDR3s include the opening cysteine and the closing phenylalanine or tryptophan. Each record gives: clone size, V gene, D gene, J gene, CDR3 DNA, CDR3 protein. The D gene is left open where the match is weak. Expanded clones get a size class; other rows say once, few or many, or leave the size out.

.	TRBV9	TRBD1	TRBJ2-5	TGTGCCAGCAGCCCCCGACAGGGCCAAGAGACCCAGTACTTC	CASSPRQGQETQYF
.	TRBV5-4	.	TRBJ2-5	TGTGCCAGCAGCTTGAGGTTGGGGGCCAAAGAGACCCAGTACTTC	CASSLRLGAKETQYF
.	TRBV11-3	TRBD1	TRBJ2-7	TGTGCCAGCAGCGAAACAGGGGGCTACTACGAGCAGTACTTC	CASSETGGYYEQYF
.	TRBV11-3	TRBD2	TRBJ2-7	TGTGCCAGCAGCTTAGCCCTGCTCCTAGCGGGGGAAAGCTCCTACGAGCAGTACTTC	CASSLALLLAGESSYEQYF
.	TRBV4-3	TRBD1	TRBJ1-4	TGCGCCAGCAGCCAAGGAGACAGGGGAACTAATGAAAAACTGTTTTTT	CASSQGDRGTNEKLFF
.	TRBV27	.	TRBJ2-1	TGTGCCAGCAGTCCCACAGGGTCCCTGAGCACCTACAATGAGCAGTTCTTC	CASSPTGSLSTYNEQFF
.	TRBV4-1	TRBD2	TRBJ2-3	TGCGCCAGCAGCCTACTAGCGGGGGGGCTAACAGATACGCAGTATTTT	CASSLLAGGLTDTQYF
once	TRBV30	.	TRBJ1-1	TGTGCCTGGAGTGTATATCGCGGGTCTGAAGCTTTCTTT	CAWSVYRGSEAFF
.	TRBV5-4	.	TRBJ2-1	TGTGCCACCCAAACAGGGCAAGCGGGGCGCTACAATGAGCAGTTCTTC	CATQTGQAGRYNEQFF
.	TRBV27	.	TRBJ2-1	TGTGCCAGCAGTTTAGAGGTGATCGGGTCCTATGGCAATGAGCAGTTCTTC	CASSLEVIGSYGNEQFF
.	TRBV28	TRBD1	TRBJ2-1	TGTGCCAGCAGGGCAGGACAGGACGGGAATTACAATGAGCAGTTCTTC	CASRAGQDGNYNEQFF
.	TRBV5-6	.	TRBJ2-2	TGTGCCAGCAGCTGGAGGACAGAATACACCGGGGAGCTGTTTTTT	CASSWRTEYTGELFF
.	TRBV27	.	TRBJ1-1	TGTGCAGCGGGGCGAGGGGAGGGCACTGAAGCTTTCTTT	CAAGRGEGTEAFF
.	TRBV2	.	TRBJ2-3	TGTGCCAGCATGGGACAAGCGGGGTTCGCAGATACGCAGTATTTT	CASMGQAGFADTQYF
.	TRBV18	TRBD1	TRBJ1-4	TGTGCCAGCTCACTGGGACAGGGCGGGAGTGAAAAACTGTTTTTT	CASSLGQGGSEKLFF
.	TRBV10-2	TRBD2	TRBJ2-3	TGCGCCAGCAGTGAGTCACTGCTACTAGCGGGGGGCCATAGCACAGATACGCAGTATTTT	CASSESLLLAGGHSTDTQYF
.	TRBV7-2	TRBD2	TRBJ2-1	TGTGCCAGCAGCTTAGCGCTAGCGGGGGATGAGCAGTTCTTC	CASSLALAGDEQFF
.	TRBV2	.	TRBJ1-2	TGTGCCAGCCGATCGGACGGGAGAGGACGAGCGGGCTACACCTTC	CASRSDGRGRAGYTF
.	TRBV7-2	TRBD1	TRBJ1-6	TGTGCCAGCAGCCTGGGACAGGGACGATCACCCCTCCACTTT	CASSLGQGRSPLHF